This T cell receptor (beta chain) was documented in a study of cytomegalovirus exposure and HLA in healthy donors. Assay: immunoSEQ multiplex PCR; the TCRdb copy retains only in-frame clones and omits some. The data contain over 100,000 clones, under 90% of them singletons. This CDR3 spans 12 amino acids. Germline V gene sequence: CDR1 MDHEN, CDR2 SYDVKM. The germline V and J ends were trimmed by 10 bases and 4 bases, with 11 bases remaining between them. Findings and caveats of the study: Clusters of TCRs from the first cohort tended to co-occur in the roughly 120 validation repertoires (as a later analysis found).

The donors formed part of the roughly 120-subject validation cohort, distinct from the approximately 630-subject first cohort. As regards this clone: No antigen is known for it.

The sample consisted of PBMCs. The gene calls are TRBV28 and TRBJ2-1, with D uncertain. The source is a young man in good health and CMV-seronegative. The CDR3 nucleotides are TGTGCCACCCACCCGAGTTACAATGAGCAGTTCTTC. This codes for CATHPSYNEQFF.